These 20 T cell receptor beta chains originate from one sample sequenced in a study of cytomegalovirus exposure and HLA in healthy donors. PCR amplification relied on 60 Vbeta primers (plus 13 Jbeta primers). Measured with immunoSEQ multiplex PCR; TCRdb has only the in-frame clones, and not every one. The table shows 95,000 to 120,000 clones, with 70% to 85% occurring only once. The material sequenced was PBMCs. These receptors were taken from a woman aged 18-29 years in good health and CMV-seronegative.

CDR3 sequence reads: CASSFRTGGNEQFF. CDR3 nucleotide sequence: TGTGCCAGCAGTTTCAGGACAGGGGGCAATGAGCAGTTCTTC. V and J are TRBV27 and TRBJ2-1; 10 bases align to TRBD1. Germline CDR1 reads MNHEY; CDR2 reads SMNVEV (reference sequence). The CDR3 runs 14 residues. Unmatched junction bases numbered 2, after V lost 3 bases and J lost 6 bases.

The rearrangement uses TRBV11-1 and TRBJ1-1; 8 bases map to TRBD1. The CDR3 has 15 amino acids. V shed 1 base, J shed 2 bases, and the junction held 3 bases outside the gene matches. The germline CDR1 and CDR2 sequences are SGHAT and FQDESV (reference sequence). CDR3 amino acids: CASSLVAGGNTEAFF. In DNA, the CDR3 is TGTGCCAGCAGCTTAGTCGCAGGGGGCAACACTGAAGCTTTCTTT. Full variable domain (remainder filled in from reference TRBV11-1 and TRBJ1-1): EAEVAQSPRYKITEKSQAVAFWCDPISGHATLYWYRQILGQGPELLVQFQDESVVDDSQLPKDRFSAERLKGVDSTLKIQPAELGDSAMYLCASSLVAGGNTEAFFGQGTRLTVV.

This chain links TRBV27 with TRBJ1-5; D unclear. The V gene lost 10 bases and the J gene lost 2 bases, with 12 bases spanning the gap. The CDR3 contains 13 residues. Germline assignment: CDR1 MNHEY and CDR2 SMNVEV (reference sequence). The CDR3 loop is CATSVRGNQPQHF. CDR3 coding DNA: TGTGCCACTTCGGTGCGCGGCAATCAGCCCCAGCATTTT.

This clone showed up just a few times. The chain is built from TRBV28 and TRBJ2-7; TRBD2 aligns across 9 bases. Looked up from germline, CDR1 is MDHEN and CDR2 is SYDVKM. The CDR3 length is 15 residues. Losses at the gene ends were 4 bases for V and 2 bases for J; bases not matched to a gene: 6. CDR3 amino acids: CASSSVAGVAYEQYF. For the CDR3, the DNA is TGTGCCAGCAGTTCCGTAGCGGGAGTGGCCTACGAGCAGTACTTC.

In its sample, this clone was seen a few times. The gene calls are TRBV7-6 and TRBJ2-3; 11 bases align to TRBD1. In germline, CDR1 is SGHVS, CDR2 FNYEAQ. The CDR3 spans 16 residues. The junction had 12 bases not matched to a gene; V was cut back by 7 bases and J by 6 bases. The CDR3 DNA sequence: TGTGCCAGCACCCGCCGTCTGGGACAGGGGGTCGATACGCAGTATTTT. Translated: CASTRRLGQGVDTQYF.

The genes are TRBV7-6 and TRBJ2-5, with TRBD1 matching 8 bases. This CDR3 has 13 residues. Trimming took 4 bases from V and 4 from J; bases not matched to a gene: 2. Germline V lookup: CDR1 SGHVS, CDR2 FNYEAQ. The CDR3 loop is CASSSGTGETQYF. The CDR3 coding sequence is TGTGCCAGCAGCTCAGGGACAGGAGAGACCCAGTACTTC.

Details on this clone: Different DNA sequences within this sample yield the same CDR3. This rearrangement joins TRBV9 to TRBJ2-5; perhaps TRBD1 as D (6 bases). V lost 1 base, J lost 5 bases, and 15 bases lay in between. Germline CDR1 and CDR2: SGDLS and YYNGEE. The CDR3 is made up of 15 amino acids. CDR3 amino acids: CASSVLGHPRETQYF. The CDR3 nucleotides are TGTGCCAGCAGCGTACTGGGACACCCTCGTGAGACCCAGTACTTC. The full variable domain, with the rest looked up from reference TRBV9 and TRBJ2-5, is DSGVTQTPKHLITATGQRVTLRCSPRSGDLSVYWYQQSLDQGLQFLIQYYNGEERAKGNILERFSAQQFPDLHSELNLSSLELGDSALYFCASSVLGHPRETQYFGPGTRLLVL.

This clone has just one count. The V and J genes are TRBV7-2 and TRBJ2-3, with 10 bases aligning to TRBD2. This CDR3 has 14 residues. V shed 6 bases, J shed 3 bases, and the junction held 3 bases outside the gene matches. Germline V gives CDR1 SGHTA, CDR2 FQGNSA. The CDR3 region is CASRAGGRTDTQYF. The CDR3 coding sequence is TGTGCCAGCAGAGCGGGGGGGCGGACAGATACGCAGTATTTT. The full variable domain, completed using reference TRBV7-2 and TRBJ2-3, is GAGVSQSPSNKVTEKGKDVELRCDPISGHTALYWYRQSLGQGLEFLIYFQGNSAPDKSGLPSDRFSAERTGGSVSTLTIQRTQQEDSAVYLCASRAGGRTDTQYFGPGTRLTVL.

This chain links TRBV6-1 with TRBJ1-4; D perhaps matches TRBD1 (6 bases). The germline V gene has CDR1 MNHNS and CDR2 SASEGT. This CDR3 has 15 amino acids. V gave up 3 bases and J gave up 4 bases, with 12 bases separating them. CDR3 amino acids: CASSDLTGGNEKLFF. The CDR3, as DNA: TGTGCCAGCAGTGATTTGACAGGTGGTAATGAAAAACTGTTTTTT.

The CDR3, as DNA: TGTGCCAGCAGTTTACCCCAGGGATTAGGCACTGAAGCTTTCTTT. Translated, it gives CASSLPQGLGTEAFF. V gene TRBV28 combines with J gene TRBJ1-1; tentative D call: TRBD1 (5 bases). Germline V gene sequence: CDR1 MDHEN, CDR2 SYDVKM. V dropped 2 bases and J dropped 4 bases, with 14 bases sitting between them. This CDR3 contains 15 residues.

The chain recombines TRBV7-6 with TRBJ2-7; a possible D gene is TRBD1 (6 bases). Trimming removed 0 bases at V and 3 bases at J, with 9 bases between. This CDR3 has 14 amino acids. CDR1 is SGHVS, CDR2 FNYEAQ, per germline. The CDR3 DNA follows: TGTGCCAGCAGCTTAGCACAGGGCTACTACGAGCAGTACTTC. This codes for CASSLAQGYYEQYF.

The chain uses TRBV4-1 and TRBJ2-1, with a possible D match to TRBD2 (5 bases). The CDR3 runs to 16 residues. Trimming took off 0 bases at V and 5 bases at J, with 14 bases between the two ends. Per the germline V gene, CDR1 is MGHRA and CDR2 is YSYEKL. The CDR3, as DNA: TGCGCCAGCAGCCAAGATTCCGGGGTAGGGAACAATGAGCAGTTCTTC. As protein: CASSQDSGVGNNEQFF.

This chain connects TRBV30 to TRBJ1-2, with unresolved D. Germline V gene data show CDR1 as GTSNPN and CDR2 as SVGIG (reference sequence). The CDR3 sequence is 14 residues long. V was trimmed by 5 bases and J by 0 bases, leaving 13 bases between them. The CDR3 sequence: CAWGGVPTNYGYTF. CDR3 nucleotide sequence: TGTGCCTGGGGCGGGGTCCCTACTAACTATGGCTACACCTTC.

With regard to this clone: A read error may account for a junction end that differs from germline. J is TRBJ2-7 and V is TRBV29-1, with TRBD2 matching 9 bases. CDR1 and CDR2 (germline): SQVTM, ANQGSEA. The CDR3 sequence is 13 residues long. The CDR3 sequence is CSAEKTSGYEQYF. DNA for the CDR3: TGCAGCGCTGAAAAGACTAGCGGCTACGAGCAGTACTTC.

This rearrangement joins TRBV15 to TRBJ2-7, with D possibly matching TRBD2 (6 bases). The length of the CDR3 is 15 residues. The V end was cut by 4 bases, the J end by 6 bases, with 19 bases between. Per the germline V gene, CDR1 is LNHNV and CDR2 is YYDKDF (reference sequence). This CDR3 is CATSMPGSRIPEQYF. The CDR3 region has the DNA TGTGCCACCAGCATGCCCGGGAGTCGCATCCCCGAGCAGTACTTC.

J is TRBJ2-3 and V is TRBV27, with D perhaps matching TRBD1 (5 bases). The V end lost 2 bases, the J end lost 0 bases, and 9 bases lay between the germline ends. CDR1 MNHEY and CDR2 SMNVEV come from the germline V gene (reference sequence). The CDR3 consists of 15 residues. The CDR3 reads CASSLQGRSTDTQYF. CDR3 DNA sequence: TGTGCCAGCAGTTTACAGGGTCGGAGCACAGATACGCAGTATTTT.

This clone was counted once. The rearrangement links TRBV19 to TRBJ2-3; 8 bases match TRBD1. Looked up from germline, CDR1 is LNHDA and CDR2 is SQIVND (reference sequence). This CDR3 has 15 residues. The trim removed 5 bases at V and 1 base at J, leaving 5 bases unmatched. The CDR3 DNA is TGTGCCAGTAGTGCCAGGGGGCTGGGCACAGATACGCAGTATTTT. Amino acids: CASSARGLGTDTQYF.

The chain has TRBV7-2 and TRBJ1-5; D is possibly TRBD1 (6 bases). V lost 5 bases, J lost 6 bases, and 17 bases lay in between. This CDR3 contains 15 residues. The germline CDR1 and CDR2 sequences are SGHTA and FQGNSA. CDR3 in amino acids: CASSTQGLRGQPQHF. CDR3 in DNA: TGTGCCAGCAGCACCCAGGGGCTGAGGGGTCAGCCCCAGCATTTT.

This clone was counted between two and nine times. The chain uses TRBV6-5 and TRBJ1-6; D gene uncertain. Germline CDR1 MNHEY, CDR2 SVGAGI. This CDR3 has 13 residues. Trimming stripped 7 bases from V and 0 bases from J, with 4 bases between. The CDR3 reads CASTRSYNSPLHF. The CDR3 nucleotides are TGTGCCAGCACTCGCTCCTATAATTCACCCCTCCACTTT.

This clone showed up just once. This chain connects TRBV2 to TRBJ2-3, with D perhaps TRBD2 (6 bases). CDR1 SNHLY and CDR2 FYNNEI come from the germline V gene. V lost 0 bases to trimming and J lost 10 bases, with 14 bases between them. The CDR3 extends over 14 amino acids. The CDR3 DNA sequence: TGTGCCAGCAGTGAAGCCCTACTAGCTCAGGCGCAGTATTTT. It yields the protein CASSEALLAQAQYF.